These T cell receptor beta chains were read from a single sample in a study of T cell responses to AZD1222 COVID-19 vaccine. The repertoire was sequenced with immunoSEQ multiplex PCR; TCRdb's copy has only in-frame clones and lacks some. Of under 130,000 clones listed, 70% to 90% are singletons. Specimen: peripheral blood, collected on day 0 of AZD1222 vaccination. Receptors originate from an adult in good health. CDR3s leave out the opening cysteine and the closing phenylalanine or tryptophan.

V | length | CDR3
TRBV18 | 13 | ASSPGSANTGELF
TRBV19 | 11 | ASTPSQGAQQF
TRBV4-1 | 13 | ASSGGSLMNTEAF
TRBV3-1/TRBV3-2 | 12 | ASSLGQGQETQY
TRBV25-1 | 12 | ASSVRVTNSPLH
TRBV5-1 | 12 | ASSLQGQGSEQY
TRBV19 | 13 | ASSIGGSGTDTQY
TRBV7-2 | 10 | ASRSGTPEQF
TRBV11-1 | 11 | ASSVGTGETQY
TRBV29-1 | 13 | SVSGGGPMNTEAF
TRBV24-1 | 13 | ATSDSQGYQETQY
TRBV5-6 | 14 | ASRRAVSGWGNEQF
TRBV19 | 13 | ASSITRGGTGELF
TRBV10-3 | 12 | AISESIGTYEQY
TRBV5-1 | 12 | ASSSGASGSTQY
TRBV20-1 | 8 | RALNTEAF
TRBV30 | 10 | ALREGTYEQY
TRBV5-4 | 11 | ASSYLRGGEQF
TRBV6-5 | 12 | ASSYSRPTYEQY
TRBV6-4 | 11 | ASSGSGGDTQY
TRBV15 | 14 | ATSKEAGVGANVLT
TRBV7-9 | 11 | ASSPGFGYEQY
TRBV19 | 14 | ASSIERGGVQETQY
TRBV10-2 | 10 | ATNDREQEQF
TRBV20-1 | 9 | SGVYTDTQY
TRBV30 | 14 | AWSPGQGIHNSPLH
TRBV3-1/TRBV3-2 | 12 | ASSQEDVDNEQF
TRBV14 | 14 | ASSQDLGQGNYGYT
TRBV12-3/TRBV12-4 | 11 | ASSPRTVEKLF
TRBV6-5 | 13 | ASSYSTTGAYEQY
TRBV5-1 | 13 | ASSGLAGSYNEQF
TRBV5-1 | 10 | ASSANQETQY